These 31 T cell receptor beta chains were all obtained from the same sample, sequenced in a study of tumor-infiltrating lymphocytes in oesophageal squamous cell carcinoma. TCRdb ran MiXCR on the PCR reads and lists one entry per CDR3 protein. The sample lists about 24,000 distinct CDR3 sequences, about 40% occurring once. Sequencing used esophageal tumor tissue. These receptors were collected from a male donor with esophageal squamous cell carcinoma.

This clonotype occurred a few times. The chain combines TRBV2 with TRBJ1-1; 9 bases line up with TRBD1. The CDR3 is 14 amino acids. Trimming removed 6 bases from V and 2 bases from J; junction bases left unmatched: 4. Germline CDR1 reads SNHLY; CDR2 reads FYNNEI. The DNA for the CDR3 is TGTGCCAGCAGGGACAGGGGCCCAAACACTGAAGCTTTCTTT. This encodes CASRDRGPNTEAFF.

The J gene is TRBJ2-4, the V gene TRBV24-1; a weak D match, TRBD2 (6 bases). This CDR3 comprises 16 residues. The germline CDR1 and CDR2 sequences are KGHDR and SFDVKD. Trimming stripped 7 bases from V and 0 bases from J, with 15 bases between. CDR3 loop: CATRGGDRQAKNIQYF. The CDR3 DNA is TGTGCCACCAGGGGAGGAGACAGACAAGCCAAAAACATTCAGTACTTC.

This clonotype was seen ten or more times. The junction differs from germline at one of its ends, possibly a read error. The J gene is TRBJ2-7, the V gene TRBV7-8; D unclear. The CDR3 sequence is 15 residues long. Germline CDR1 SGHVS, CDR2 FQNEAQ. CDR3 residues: CASSFRTLDDSPLHF. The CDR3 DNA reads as TGTGCCAGCAGCTTCAGGACCCTTGATGATTCACCCCTCCACTTC.

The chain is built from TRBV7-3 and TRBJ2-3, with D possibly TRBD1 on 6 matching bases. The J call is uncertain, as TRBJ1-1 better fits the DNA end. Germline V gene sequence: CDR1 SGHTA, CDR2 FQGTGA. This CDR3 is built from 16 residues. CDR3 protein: CASSLTRPGANTEAFF. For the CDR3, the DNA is TGTGCCAGCAGCTTAACGAGGCCAGGGGCAAACACTGAAGCTTTCTTT.

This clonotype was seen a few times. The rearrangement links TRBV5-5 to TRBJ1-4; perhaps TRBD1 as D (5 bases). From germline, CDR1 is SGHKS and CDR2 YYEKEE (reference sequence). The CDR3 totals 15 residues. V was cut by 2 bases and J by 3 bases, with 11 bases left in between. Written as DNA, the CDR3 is TGTGCCAGCAGCTTTCGACAGTCATCTAATGAAAAACTGTTTTTT. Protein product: CASSFRQSSNEKLFF.

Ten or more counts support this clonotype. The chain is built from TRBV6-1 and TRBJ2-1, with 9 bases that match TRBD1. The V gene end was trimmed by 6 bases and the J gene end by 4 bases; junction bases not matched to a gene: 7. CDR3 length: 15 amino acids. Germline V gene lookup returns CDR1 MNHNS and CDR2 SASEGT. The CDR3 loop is CASRPGQGPYNEQFF. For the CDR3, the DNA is TGTGCCAGCAGGCCGGGACAGGGCCCTTACAATGAGCAGTTCTTC.

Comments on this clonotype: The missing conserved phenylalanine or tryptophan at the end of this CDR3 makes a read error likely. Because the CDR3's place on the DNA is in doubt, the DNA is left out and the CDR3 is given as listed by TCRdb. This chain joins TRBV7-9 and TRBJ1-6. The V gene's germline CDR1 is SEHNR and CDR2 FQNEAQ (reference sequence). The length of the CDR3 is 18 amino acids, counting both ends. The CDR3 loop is CASRATSGGAYNEQFFGP.

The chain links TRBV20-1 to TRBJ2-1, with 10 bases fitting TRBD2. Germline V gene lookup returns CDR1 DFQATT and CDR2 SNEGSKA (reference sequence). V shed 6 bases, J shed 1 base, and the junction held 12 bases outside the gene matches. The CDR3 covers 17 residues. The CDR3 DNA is TGCAGTGCCCACCGCCCCAGCGGGGGGGTTTCCTACAATGAGCAGTTCTTC. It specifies CSAHRPSGGVSYNEQFF.

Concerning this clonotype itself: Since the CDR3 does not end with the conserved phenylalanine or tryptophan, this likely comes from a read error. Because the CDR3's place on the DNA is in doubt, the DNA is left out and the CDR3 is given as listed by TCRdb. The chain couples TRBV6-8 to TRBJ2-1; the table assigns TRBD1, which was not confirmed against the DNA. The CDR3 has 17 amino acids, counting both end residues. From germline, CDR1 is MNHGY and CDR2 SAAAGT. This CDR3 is CASSKNDRGFSGYTFGS.

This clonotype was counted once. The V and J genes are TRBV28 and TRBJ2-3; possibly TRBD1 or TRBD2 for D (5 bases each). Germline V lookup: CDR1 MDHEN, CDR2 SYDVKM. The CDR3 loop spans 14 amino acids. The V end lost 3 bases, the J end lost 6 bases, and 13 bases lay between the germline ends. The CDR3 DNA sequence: TGTGCCAGCAGTTTCTCGGGACCAGTTGATACGCAGTATTTT. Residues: CASSFSGPVDTQYF.

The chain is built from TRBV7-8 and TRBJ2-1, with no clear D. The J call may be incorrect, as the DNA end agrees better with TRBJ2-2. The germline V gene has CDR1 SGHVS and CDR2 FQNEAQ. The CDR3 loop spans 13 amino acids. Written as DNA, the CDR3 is TGTGCCAGCATCTTTTCGGGCTCCGGGGAGCTGTTTTTT. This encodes CASIFSGSGELFF.

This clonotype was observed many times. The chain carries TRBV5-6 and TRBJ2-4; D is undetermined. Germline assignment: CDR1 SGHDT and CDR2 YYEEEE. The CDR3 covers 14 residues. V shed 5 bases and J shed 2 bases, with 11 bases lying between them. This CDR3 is CASSYMGTKNIQYF. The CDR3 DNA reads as TGTGCCAGCAGTTACATGGGTACCAAAAACATTCAGTACTTC.

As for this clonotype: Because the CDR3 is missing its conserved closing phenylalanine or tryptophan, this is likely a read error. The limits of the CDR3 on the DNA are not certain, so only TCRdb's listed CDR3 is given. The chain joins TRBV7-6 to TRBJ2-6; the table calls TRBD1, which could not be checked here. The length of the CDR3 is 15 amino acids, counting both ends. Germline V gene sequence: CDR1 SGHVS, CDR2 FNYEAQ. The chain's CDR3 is CASSSQDSYEQYFGA.

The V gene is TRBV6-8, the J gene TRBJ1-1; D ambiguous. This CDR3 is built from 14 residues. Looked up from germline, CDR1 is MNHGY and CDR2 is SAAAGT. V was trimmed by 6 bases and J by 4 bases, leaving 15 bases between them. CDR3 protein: CASSGFGFSTEAFF. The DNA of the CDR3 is TGTGCCAGCAGCGGTTTCGGGTTTAGCACTGAAGCTTTCTTT.

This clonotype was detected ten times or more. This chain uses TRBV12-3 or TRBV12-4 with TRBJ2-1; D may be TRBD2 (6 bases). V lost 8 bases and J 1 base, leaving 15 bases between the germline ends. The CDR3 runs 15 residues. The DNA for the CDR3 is TGTGCCAGCGGTGCGTTGGCGGGATCCTACAATGAGCAGTTCTTC. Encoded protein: CASGALAGSYNEQFF.

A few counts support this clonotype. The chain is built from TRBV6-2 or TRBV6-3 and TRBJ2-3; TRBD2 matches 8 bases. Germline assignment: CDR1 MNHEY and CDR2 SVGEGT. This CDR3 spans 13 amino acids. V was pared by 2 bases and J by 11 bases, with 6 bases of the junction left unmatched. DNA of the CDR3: TGTGCCAGCAGTTACCTAGGGACTAGGTTGCAGTATTTT. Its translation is CASSYLGTRLQYF.

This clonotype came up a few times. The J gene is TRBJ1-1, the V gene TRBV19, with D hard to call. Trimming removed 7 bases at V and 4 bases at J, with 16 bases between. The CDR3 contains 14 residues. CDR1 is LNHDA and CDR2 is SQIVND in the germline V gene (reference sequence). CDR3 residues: CASKEPRRFTEAFF. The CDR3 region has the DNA TGTGCCAGTAAAGAACCCCGACGGTTCACTGAAGCTTTCTTT.

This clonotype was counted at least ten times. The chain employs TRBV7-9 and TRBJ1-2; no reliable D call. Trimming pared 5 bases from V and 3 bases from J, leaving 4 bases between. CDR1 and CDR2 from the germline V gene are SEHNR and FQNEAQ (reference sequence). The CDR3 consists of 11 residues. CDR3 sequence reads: CASSTYYGYTF. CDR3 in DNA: TGTGCCAGCAGCACTTACTATGGCTACACCTTC.

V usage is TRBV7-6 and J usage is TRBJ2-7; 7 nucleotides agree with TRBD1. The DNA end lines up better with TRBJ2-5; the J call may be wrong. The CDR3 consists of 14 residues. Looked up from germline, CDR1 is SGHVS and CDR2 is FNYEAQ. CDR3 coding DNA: TGTGCCAGCAGAATGAAGGGGGCGCCGGAGACCCAGTACTTC. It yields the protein CASRMKGAPETQYF.

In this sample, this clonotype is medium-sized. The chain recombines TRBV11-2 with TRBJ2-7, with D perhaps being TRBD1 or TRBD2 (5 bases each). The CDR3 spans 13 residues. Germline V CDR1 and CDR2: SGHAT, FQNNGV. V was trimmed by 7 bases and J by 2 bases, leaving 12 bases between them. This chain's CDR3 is CASTPGRTYEQYF. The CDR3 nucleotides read TGTGCCAGCACCCCGGGGCGCACCTACGAGCAGTACTTC. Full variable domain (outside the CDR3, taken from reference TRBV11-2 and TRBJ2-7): EAGVAQSPRYKIIEKRQSVAFWCNPISGHATLYWYQQILGQGPKLLIQFQNNGVVDDSQLPKDRFSAERLKGVDSTLKIQPAKLEDSAVYLCASTPGRTYEQYFGPGTRLTVT.

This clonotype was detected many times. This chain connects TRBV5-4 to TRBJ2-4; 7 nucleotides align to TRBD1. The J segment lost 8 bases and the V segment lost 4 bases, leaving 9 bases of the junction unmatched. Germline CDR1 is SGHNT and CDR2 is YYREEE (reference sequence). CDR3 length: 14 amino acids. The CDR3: CASSGFDRDDIQYF. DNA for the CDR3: TGTGCCAGCAGCGGGTTTGACAGGGACGACATTCAGTACTTC.

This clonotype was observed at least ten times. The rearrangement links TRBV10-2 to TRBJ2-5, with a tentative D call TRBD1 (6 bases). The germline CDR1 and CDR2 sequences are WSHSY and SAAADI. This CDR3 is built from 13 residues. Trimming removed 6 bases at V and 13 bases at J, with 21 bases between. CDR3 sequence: CASSWNRESRGYF. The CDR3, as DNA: TGCGCCAGCAGCTGGAACAGGGAATCAAGGGGGTACTTC.

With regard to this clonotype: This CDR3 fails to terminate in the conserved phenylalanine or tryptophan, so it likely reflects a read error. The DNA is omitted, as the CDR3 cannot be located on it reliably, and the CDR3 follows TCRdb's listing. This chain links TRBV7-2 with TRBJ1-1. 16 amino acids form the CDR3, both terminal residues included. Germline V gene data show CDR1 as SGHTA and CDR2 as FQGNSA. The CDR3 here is CASSLGGGLYEQYFGP.

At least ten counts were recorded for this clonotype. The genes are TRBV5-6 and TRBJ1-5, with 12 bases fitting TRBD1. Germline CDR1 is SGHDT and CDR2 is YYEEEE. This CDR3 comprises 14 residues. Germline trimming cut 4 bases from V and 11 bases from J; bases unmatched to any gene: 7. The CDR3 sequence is CASSRGQGAPSQHF. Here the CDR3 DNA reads TGTGCCAGCAGCCGGGGACAGGGGGCTCCGTCCCAGCATTTT. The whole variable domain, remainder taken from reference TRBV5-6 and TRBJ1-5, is DAGVTQSPTHLIKTRGQQVTLRCSPKSGHDTVSWYQQALGQGPQFIFQYYEEEERQRGNFPDRFSGHQFPNYSSELNVNALLLGDSALYLCASSRGQGAPSQHFGDGTRLSIL.

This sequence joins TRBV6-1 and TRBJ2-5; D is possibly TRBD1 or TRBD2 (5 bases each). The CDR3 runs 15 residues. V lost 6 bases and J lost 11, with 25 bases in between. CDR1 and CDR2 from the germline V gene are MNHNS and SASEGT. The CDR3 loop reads CASRYTGPVYNEQYF. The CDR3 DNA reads TGTGCCAGCAGATATACGGGACCGGTTTACAATGAGCAGTACTTC.

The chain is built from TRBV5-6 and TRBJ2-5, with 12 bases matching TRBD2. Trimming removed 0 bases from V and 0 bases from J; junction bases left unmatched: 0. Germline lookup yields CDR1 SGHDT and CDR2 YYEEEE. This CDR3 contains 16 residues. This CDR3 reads CASSLGTSGDQETQYF. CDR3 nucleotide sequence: TGTGCCAGCAGCTTGGGGACTAGCGGGGACCAAGAGACCCAGTACTTC.

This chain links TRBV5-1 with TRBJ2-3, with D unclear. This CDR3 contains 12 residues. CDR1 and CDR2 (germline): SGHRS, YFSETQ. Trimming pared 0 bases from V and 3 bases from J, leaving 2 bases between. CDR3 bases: TGCGCCAGCAGCTTGGAGACAGATACGCAGTATTTT. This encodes CASSLETDTQYF.

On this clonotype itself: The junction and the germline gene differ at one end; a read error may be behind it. The CDR3 nucleotides are TGCGCCAGCAGCGTAGCGGGAGGGTTCTCCGGCGGGGTGCTGTTTTTT. Translating it yields CASSVAGGFSGGVLFF. The chain has TRBV5-1 and TRBJ2-2; 11 positions agree with TRBD2. This CDR3 region has 16 residues. In germline, CDR1 is SGHRS, CDR2 YFSETQ.

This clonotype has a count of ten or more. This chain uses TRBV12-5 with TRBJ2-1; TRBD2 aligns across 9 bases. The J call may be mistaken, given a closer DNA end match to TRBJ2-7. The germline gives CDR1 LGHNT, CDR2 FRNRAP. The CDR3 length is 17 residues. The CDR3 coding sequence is TGTGCTAGTGGTTTTAAGAACCGACTAGCGGAGACCTACGAGCAGTACTTC. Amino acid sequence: CASGFKNRLAETYEQYF.

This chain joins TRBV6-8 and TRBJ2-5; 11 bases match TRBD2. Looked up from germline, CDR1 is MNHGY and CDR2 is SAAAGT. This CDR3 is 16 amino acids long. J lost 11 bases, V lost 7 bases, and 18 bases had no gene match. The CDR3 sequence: CASKGGGTSGSREQYF. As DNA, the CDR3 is TGTGCCAGCAAGGGGGGTGGGACTAGCGGTTCTCGGGAGCAGTACTTC.

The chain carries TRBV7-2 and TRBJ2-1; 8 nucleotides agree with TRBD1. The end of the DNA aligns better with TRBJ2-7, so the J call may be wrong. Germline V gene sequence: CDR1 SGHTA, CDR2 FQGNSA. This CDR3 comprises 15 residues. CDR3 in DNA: TGTGCCAGCAGCGAATCGGGACAGGCTTCCTACGAGCAGTACTTC. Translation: CASSESGQASYEQYF.